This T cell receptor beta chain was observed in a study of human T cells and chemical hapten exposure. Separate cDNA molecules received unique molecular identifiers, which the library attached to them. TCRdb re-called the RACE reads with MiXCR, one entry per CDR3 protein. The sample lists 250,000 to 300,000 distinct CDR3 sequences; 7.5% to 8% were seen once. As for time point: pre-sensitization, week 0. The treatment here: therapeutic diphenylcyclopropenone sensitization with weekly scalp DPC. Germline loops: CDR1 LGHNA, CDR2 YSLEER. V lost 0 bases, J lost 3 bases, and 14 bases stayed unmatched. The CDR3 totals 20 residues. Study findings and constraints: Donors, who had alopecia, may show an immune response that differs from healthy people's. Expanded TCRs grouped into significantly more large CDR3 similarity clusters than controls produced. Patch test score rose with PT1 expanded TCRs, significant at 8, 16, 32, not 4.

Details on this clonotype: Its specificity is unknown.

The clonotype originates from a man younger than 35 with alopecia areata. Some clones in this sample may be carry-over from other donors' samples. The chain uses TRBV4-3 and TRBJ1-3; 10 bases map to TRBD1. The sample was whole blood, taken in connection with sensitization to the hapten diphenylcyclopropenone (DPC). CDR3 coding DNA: TGCGCCAGCAGCCAAGAACCCGGACAGGGGGGCGGCCTCCTTGGAAACACCATATATTTT. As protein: CASSQEPGQGGGLLGNTIYF.